One and the same sample provided the 32 T cell receptor beta chains below, sequenced in a study of identical twins. TCRdb ran MiXCR on the 5' RACE reads and lists one entry per CDR3 protein. The table has around 480,000 distinct CDR3 sequences, roughly an eighth seen once; the top ten hold more than 0.8%. This sample also belongs to another study, concerning yellow fever vaccine responses in identical twins.

The specimen was CD4+ T cells sorted from blood. These receptors were obtained from a woman under 30 in good health.

The chain employs TRBV4-2 and TRBJ2-2; the D is unclear. Trimming pared 0 bases from V and 0 bases from J, leaving 5 bases between. CDR3 length: 15 amino acids. Germline V gene sequence: CDR1 LGHNA, CDR2 YNFKEQ. In DNA form, the CDR3 reads TGTGCCAGCAGCCAAGATCCGGCGAACACCGGGGAGCTGTTTTTT. Translating gives CASSQDPANTGELFF.

The V call is TRBV4-2, the J call TRBJ1-1; D remains ambiguous. There are 14 residues in the CDR3. V lost 5 bases, J lost 6 bases, and 16 bases lay in between. CDR1 and CDR2 from the germline V gene are LGHNA and YNFKEQ. CDR3 sequence (DNA): TGTGCCAGCAGCTCCAGAAGAGATGCACCTGAAGCTTTCTTT. Its translation: CASSSRRDAPEAFF.

This clonotype was observed many times. The rearrangement links TRBV5-1 to TRBJ2-7; a possible D gene is TRBD1 (6 bases). The CDR3 spans 15 residues. The V gene's germline CDR1 is SGHRS and CDR2 YFSETQ. V was cut by 4 bases and J by 3 bases, with 17 bases left in between. The CDR3 DNA reads as TGCGCCAGCAGCCGACAGGTTATCAGGGACTACGAGCAGTACTTC. This encodes CASSRQVIRDYEQYF.

This clonotype showed up many times. The rearrangement joins TRBV7-2 to TRBJ2-7, with TRBD1 as a possible D gene (6 bases). The CDR3 contains 13 residues. Trimming took off 1 base at V and 4 bases at J, with 8 bases between the two ends. Germline CDR1 reads SGHTA; CDR2 reads FQGNSA. The CDR3 here is CASSLEDRYEQYF. The CDR3 bases are TGTGCCAGCAGCTTAGAGGACAGATACGAGCAGTACTTC.

This clonotype has ten or more counts. CDR3 amino acids: CASSPRDSKETQYF. In DNA, the CDR3 is TGTGCCAGCAGCCCTCGGGACAGCAAAGAGACCCAGTACTTC. The V and J genes are TRBV5-6 and TRBJ2-5, with TRBD1 matching over 7 bases. V was pared by 4 bases and J by 3 bases, with 6 bases of the junction left unmatched. The CDR3 sequence is 14 residues long. The V gene's germline CDR1 is SGHDT and CDR2 YYEEEE.

This clonotype has a handful of counts. V is TRBV28 and J is TRBJ1-5; TRBD1 is a possible D gene (6 bases). The germline CDR1 and CDR2 sequences are MDHEN and SYDVKM. The CDR3 covers 15 residues. Trimming took 7 bases from V and 4 from J, leaving 17 bases between them. Here the CDR3 reads CASTVGGGPNQPQHF. The DNA of the CDR3 is TGTGCCAGCACCGTAGGTGGGGGCCCTAATCAGCCCCAGCATTTT.

The CDR3 region has the DNA TGTGCCAGCAGTTACTCGATTCCCGGGGGCGCAGACACCGGGGAGCTGTTTTTT. This gives the protein CASSYSIPGGADTGELFF. The chain joins TRBV6-5 to TRBJ2-2, with D tentatively TRBD1 or TRBD2 (6 bases each). Trimming removed 0 bases from V and 3 bases from J, with 17 bases in between. The length of the CDR3 is 18 residues. Looked up from germline, CDR1 is MNHEY and CDR2 is SVGAGI.

The chain uses TRBV12-3 or TRBV12-4 and TRBJ2-2; no clear D. The germline V and J ends were trimmed by 8 bases and 4 bases, with 11 bases remaining between them. There are 13 residues in the CDR3. The CDR3 nucleotides read TGTGCCAGCCGAAAGTCGGGCACCGGGGAGCTGTTTTTT. It codes for CASRKSGTGELFF.

There are a few counts of this clonotype. The gene calls are TRBV9 and TRBJ2-1; possibly TRBD2 for D (5 bases). Germline assignment: CDR1 SGDLS and CDR2 YYNGEE. The V gene lost 7 bases and the J gene lost 1 base, with 12 bases spanning the gap. The CDR3 sequence is 14 residues long. CDR3 loop: CASSTGESYNEQFF. DNA of the CDR3: TGTGCCAGCTCTACCGGGGAGTCCTACAATGAGCAGTTCTTC.

V gene TRBV18 combines with J gene TRBJ2-6; D could derive from TRBD1 or TRBD2 (6 bases each). Germline V gene lookup returns CDR1 KGHSH and CDR2 LQKENI. V was trimmed by 5 bases and J by 2 bases, leaving 22 bases between them. The CDR3 is 19 amino acids. CDR3 coding DNA: TGTGCCAGCTCAGCGAAGTTCGGGGGCGGTCTTACTGGGGCCAACGTCCTGACTTTC. It yields the protein CASSAKFGGGLTGANVLTF.

The CDR3: CASSHPNQGQYF. The CDR3 region has the DNA TGTGCCAGCAGTCACCCCAACCAGGGGCAGTACTTC. The chain employs TRBV6-6 and TRBJ2-7, with a possible D match to TRBD1 (5 bases). Germline lookup yields CDR1 MNHNY and CDR2 SVGAGI (reference sequence). CDR3 length equals 12 residues. V lost 5 bases and J 9 bases, leaving 14 bases between the germline ends.

This clonotype was counted between two and nine times. V and J are TRBV29-1 and TRBJ1-4; TRBD1 matches 7 bases. Germline V gives CDR1 SQVTM, CDR2 ANQGSEA. The ends lost 5 bases at V and 2 bases at J; junction bases unmatched: 2. The CDR3 totals 13 residues. The CDR3 reads CSVTGATNEKLFF. DNA for the CDR3: TGCAGCGTTACAGGGGCTACTAATGAAAAACTGTTTTTT.

This clonotype was seen repeatedly, ten times or more. V gene TRBV24-1 combines with J gene TRBJ2-3; 8 nucleotides align to TRBD1. Trimming cost V 4 bases and J 0 bases; bases outside gene matches: 5. The length of the CDR3 is 16 residues. Germline lookup yields CDR1 KGHDR and CDR2 SFDVKD. DNA of the CDR3: TGTGCCACCAGTGACCCCTGGACAGGGAGCACAGATACGCAGTATTTT. Its translation: CATSDPWTGSTDTQYF.

This rearrangement joins TRBV6-1 to TRBJ1-2, with D uncertain. The CDR3 extends over 15 amino acids. Germline CDR1 and CDR2: MNHNS and SASEGT. V dropped 2 bases and J dropped 0 bases, with 10 bases sitting between them. CDR3 amino acids: CASSERAAANYGYTF. In DNA, the CDR3 is TGTGCCAGCAGTGAACGGGCAGCAGCTAACTATGGCTACACCTTC.

This clonotype has a count of ten or more. The V and J genes are TRBV5-1 and TRBJ2-1; no clear D. Trimming took 4 bases from V and 0 from J, leaving 11 bases between them. The CDR3 has 15 residues. Germline CDR1 is SGHRS and CDR2 is YFSETQ. The CDR3 DNA reads TGCGCCAGCAGCCTCCACCGAAGCTCCTACAATGAGCAGTTCTTC. Translation gives CASSLHRSSYNEQFF.

The chain couples TRBV20-1 to TRBJ1-1; tentative D call: TRBD1 (5 bases). This CDR3 spans 12 amino acids. Germline CDR1 and CDR2: DFQATT and SNEGSKA (reference sequence). V lost 7 bases to trimming and J lost 1 base, with 10 bases between them. The CDR3 here is CSVPTGNTEAFF. CDR3 nucleotides: TGCAGTGTTCCTACAGGGAACACTGAAGCTTTCTTT.

This clonotype occurred a few times. The genes are TRBV18 and TRBJ2-2; 9 bases map to TRBD1. CDR1 is KGHSH, CDR2 LQKENI, per germline. V shed 0 bases and J 4 bases; nucleotides not matched to a gene: 0. The CDR3 covers 15 residues. The CDR3 DNA reads as TGTGCCAGCTCACCACCGGACAGGGGCACCGGGGAGCTGTTTTTT. Translated, it gives CASSPPDRGTGELFF.

V usage is TRBV7-3 and J usage is TRBJ2-1; TRBD2 aligns across 11 bases. The CDR3 contains 16 residues. The V gene's germline CDR1 is SGHTA and CDR2 FQGTGA. V lost 0 bases, J lost 5 bases, and 3 bases stayed unmatched. In DNA, the CDR3 is TGTGCCAGCAGCTTAACTGGGACTAGCGGAGACAATGAGCAGTTCTTC. It specifies CASSLTGTSGDNEQFF.

The chain uses TRBV7-9 and TRBJ2-1; 11 nucleotides line up with TRBD2. Germline CDR1 is SEHNR and CDR2 is FQNEAQ (reference sequence). This CDR3 contains 15 residues. The J segment lost 6 bases and the V segment lost 4 bases, leaving 5 bases of the junction unmatched. As DNA, the CDR3 is TGTGCCAGCAGCTCCCCGGGACTAGCGGTCAATGAGCAGTTCTTC. This gives the protein CASSSPGLAVNEQFF.

This clonotype was observed many times. The chain joins TRBV2 to TRBJ2-5, with 13 nucleotides matching TRBD2. Losses at the gene ends were 5 bases for V and 5 bases for J; bases not matched to a gene: 5. This CDR3 comprises 15 residues. Germline-derived CDR1 and CDR2 are SNHLY and FYNNEI. CDR3 amino acids: CASSRLAGGLETQYF. In DNA, the CDR3 is TGTGCCAGCAGTAGACTAGCGGGAGGTCTGGAGACCCAGTACTTC.

This chain links TRBV2 with TRBJ2-2; D gene unclear. Germline-derived CDR1 and CDR2 are SNHLY and FYNNEI. The CDR3 has 12 amino acids. The V end was cut by 8 bases, the J end by 4 bases, with 8 bases between. The CDR3 protein is CASRVLTGELFF. The CDR3 nucleotides read TGTGCCAGCCGGGTACTCACCGGGGAGCTGTTTTTT. Using reference TRBV2 and TRBJ2-2 for the parts outside the CDR3, the full variable domain is EPEVTQTPSHQVTQMGQEVILRCVPISNHLYFYWYRQILGQKVEFLVSFYNNEISEKSEIFDDQFSVERPDGSNFTLKIRSTKLEDSAMYFCASRVLTGELFFGEGSRLTVL.

V usage is TRBV7-2 and J usage is TRBJ2-7, with 8 nucleotides matching TRBD1. This CDR3 contains 16 residues. V trimming: 2 bases; J trimming: 5 bases; junction bases outside the gene matches: 11. The germline V gene encodes CDR1 SGHTA and CDR2 FQGNSA. CDR3 in amino acids: CASSLKTGAIGNEQYF. DNA of the CDR3: TGTGCCAGCAGCTTAAAGACAGGGGCCATAGGTAACGAGCAGTACTTC.

This clonotype turned up a few times. The genes are TRBV20-1 and TRBJ2-3, with 10 bases that match TRBD2. Trimming took 3 bases from V and 4 from J; bases not matched to a gene: 10. The CDR3 is 16 amino acids. Germline V gene sequence: CDR1 DFQATT, CDR2 SNEGSKA (reference sequence). CDR3 sequence: CSASSLPSGGPDTQYF. CDR3 nucleotides: TGCAGTGCTAGTTCTCTGCCTAGCGGGGGTCCAGATACGCAGTATTTT.

This clonotype was counted many times. V is TRBV12-3 or TRBV12-4 and J is TRBJ2-7; the match to TRBD2 covers 7 bases. The trim removed 5 bases at V and 3 bases at J, leaving 7 bases unmatched. The CDR3 runs 14 residues. CDR3 loop: CASSGPASGYEQYF. In DNA, the CDR3 is TGTGCCAGCAGTGGCCCTGCTAGCGGCTACGAGCAGTACTTC.

This clonotype was recorded once. The J gene is TRBJ2-3, the V gene TRBV24-1; D remains ambiguous. Between the trimmed V and J ends, which lost 7 bases and 6 bases, there was a span of 13 bases. The CDR3 is made up of 13 amino acids. CDR1 KGHDR and CDR2 SFDVKD come from the germline V gene. CDR3 DNA: TGTGCCACCAGCAGACACTCCCCGGATACGCAGTATTTT. Translated, it gives CATSRHSPDTQYF.

The chain has TRBV28 and TRBJ2-2, with a possible D match to TRBD2 (6 bases). Per germline, CDR1 MDHEN and CDR2 SYDVKM. V was pared by 3 bases and J by 5 bases, with 13 bases between. This CDR3 contains 15 residues. The CDR3 region has the DNA TGTGCCAGCAGTTTTTATGGGGGGACGACCGGGGAGCTGTTTTTT. Its protein is CASSFYGGTTGELFF.

The CDR3 reads CASSLQRVGAYEQYF. CDR3 nucleotides: TGTGCCAGCAGCTTGCAGCGGGTCGGGGCCTACGAGCAGTACTTC. The V and J genes are TRBV5-4 and TRBJ2-7; tentative D call: TRBD2 (6 bases). Germline CDR1 is SGHNT and CDR2 is YYREEE (reference sequence). The V end was cut by 1 base, the J end by 2 bases, with 13 bases between. The CDR3 has 15 residues. Full variable domain (outside the CDR3, taken from reference TRBV5-4 and TRBJ2-7): ETGVTQSPTHLIKTRGQQVTLRCSSQSGHNTVSWYQQALGQGPQFIFQYYREEENGRGNFPPRFSGLQFPNYSSELNVNALELDDSALYLCASSLQRVGAYEQYFGPGTRLTVT.

There are a few counts of this clonotype. This chain links TRBV6-2 or TRBV6-3 with TRBJ1-5; weak D call: TRBD1 (6 bases). The CDR3 loop spans 15 amino acids. Trimming left V 0 bases short and J 6 bases short, with 12 bases between. Germline-derived CDR1 and CDR2 are MNHEY and SVGEGT. The CDR3 sequence is CASSYSGGRVQPQHF. In DNA, the CDR3 is TGTGCCAGCAGTTACTCTGGGGGGCGCGTTCAGCCCCAGCATTTT.

The chain combines TRBV7-9 with TRBJ2-3; D gene uncertain. CDR3 length: 14 residues. Germline assignment: CDR1 SEHNR and CDR2 FQNEAQ (reference sequence). Deletions cut 5 bases from V and 2 bases from J, with 11 bases between. The DNA for the CDR3 is TGTGCCAGCAGCCCCTTAGCTACCACAGATACGCAGTATTTT. Translation: CASSPLATTDTQYF.

This clonotype was counted between two and nine times. The chain has TRBV20-1 and TRBJ2-7; D remains unclear. Looked up from germline, CDR1 is DFQATT and CDR2 is SNEGSKA (reference sequence). The CDR3 length is 14 residues. V was cut by 5 bases and J by 6 bases, with 20 bases left in between. The CDR3, as DNA: TGCAGTGCTCCAAATCTAGTGGGATGGTCCGAGCAGTACTTC. Its translation is CSAPNLVGWSEQYF.

V gene TRBV11-2 combines with J gene TRBJ2-3, with a possible D match to TRBD1 (7 bases). The ends were cut back, 4 bases at V and 4 bases at J, with 12 bases in the middle. Germline V gives CDR1 SGHAT, CDR2 FQNNGV. The length of the CDR3 is 14 residues. Here the CDR3 DNA reads TGTGCCAGCAGCTCGCAGGGGGGCGCAGATACGCAGTATTTT. Its translation: CASSSQGGADTQYF.

This clonotype was counted many times. The chain employs TRBV12-3 or TRBV12-4 and TRBJ1-1; D perhaps matches TRBD1 (5 bases). The length of the CDR3 is 16 residues. The germline V and J ends were trimmed by 2 bases and 4 bases, with 17 bases remaining between them. The CDR3 DNA follows: TGTGCCAGCAGTTTAAAGGTTTTCGTGACAGCCACTGAAGCTTTCTTT. It codes for CASSLKVFVTATEAFF.